These 2 T cell receptor beta chains were sequenced from one sample in a study of OX40 agonist ivuxolimab in advanced cancers. TCRdb keeps only in-frame clones here, not all; method: immunoSEQ multiplex PCR. The sample lists roughly 110,000 clones; around 93% were seen once. The sequenced sample was CD4+ or CD8+ T cells sorted from blood, obtained in a trial of the OX40 agonist ivuxolimab. These receptors all stem from an adult with an advanced solid tumor such as melanoma, head and neck, liver or kidney cancer.

J is TRBJ1-1 and V is TRBV7-3; D is undetermined. Trimming shortened V by 5 bases and J by 0 bases, and 7 bases separated the two germline ends. Per germline, CDR1 SGHTA and CDR2 FQGTGA. CDR3 size: 13 residues. In DNA form, the CDR3 reads TGTGCCAGCAGCCCCATGTTGAACACTGAAGCTTTCTTT. Translating it yields CASSPMLNTEAFF.

This clone was detected only a few times. The V call is TRBV19, the J call TRBJ1-2; D perhaps matches TRBD1 (6 bases). There are 14 residues in the CDR3. CDR1 and CDR2 (germline): LNHDA, SQIVND (reference sequence). V gave up 2 bases and J gave up 0 bases, with 7 bases separating them. CDR3 nucleotide sequence: TGTGCCAGTAGTATACAGGGGCCTAACTATGGCTACACCTTC. Encoded protein: CASSIQGPNYGYTF.